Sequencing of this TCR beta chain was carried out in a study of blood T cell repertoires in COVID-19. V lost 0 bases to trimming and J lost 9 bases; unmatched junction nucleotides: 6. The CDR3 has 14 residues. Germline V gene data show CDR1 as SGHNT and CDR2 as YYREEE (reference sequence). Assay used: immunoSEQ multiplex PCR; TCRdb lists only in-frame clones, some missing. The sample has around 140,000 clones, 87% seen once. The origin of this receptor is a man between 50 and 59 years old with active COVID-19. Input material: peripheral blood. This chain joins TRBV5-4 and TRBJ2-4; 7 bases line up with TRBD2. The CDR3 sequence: CASSLDVGGGIQYF. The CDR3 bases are TGTGCCAGCAGCTTGGATGTTGGGGGGGGCATTCAGTACTTC.